This TCR beta chain derives from a study of cytomegalovirus exposure and HLA in healthy donors. Germline CDR1 reads SQVTM; CDR2 reads ANQGSEA. This CDR3 contains 13 residues. V was clipped by 6 bases and J by 3 bases, with 14 bases between them. In the PCR, 60 Vbeta and 13 Jbeta primers were used. Profiled with immunoSEQ multiplex PCR; TCRdb holds only in-frame clones, not every one. This sample yields over 150,000 clones, of which 80% to 90% are seen a single time; about 2.4% belongs to the top ten. This receptor was taken from a male donor in good health and CMV-seronegative. Specimen: PBMCs. The rearrangement uses TRBV29-1 and TRBJ1-1, with D possibly being TRBD1 (5 bases). This chain's CDR3 is CSVTVSRDTEAFF. The CDR3 nucleotides are TGCAGCGTCACGGTGAGCAGGGACACTGAAGCTTTCTTT.